The 32 T cell receptor beta chains in this list originate from one sample, sequenced in a study of early T cells in non-severe SARS-CoV-2 infection. One entry per CDR3 protein, called by TCRdb with MiXCR from the 5' RACE reads. The sample has 95,000 to 100,000 distinct CDR3 sequences; roughly 13% are singletons. Material: whole blood. These receptor sequences come from an adult who was a healthcare worker with PCR-confirmed SARS-CoV-2 infection or an uninfected control (not recorded which).

This clonotype was seen only a few times. This rearrangement joins TRBV29-1 to TRBJ1-1; no clear D gene. The CDR3 covers 10 residues. Germline-derived CDR1 and CDR2 are SQVTM and ANQGSEA. The V gene lost 4 bases and the J gene lost 7 bases, with 7 bases spanning the gap. In DNA, the CDR3 is TGCAGCGTTGTACAGATTGAAGCTTTCTTT. Amino acid sequence: CSVVQIEAFF.

In this sample, this clonotype turned up many times. This chain joins TRBV7-2 and TRBJ2-1; D might be TRBD2 (6 bases). This CDR3 contains 15 residues. V was pared by 7 bases and J by 8 bases, with 21 bases between. Germline loops: CDR1 SGHTA, CDR2 FQGNSA. The DNA of the CDR3 is TGTGCCAGCACCCAAAGGACTATGTTATGGGATGAGCAGTTCTTC. Protein product: CASTQRTMLWDEQFF.

This clonotype came up a few times. The rearrangement joins TRBV12-3 or TRBV12-4 to TRBJ1-5, with unresolved D. The CDR3 runs 15 residues. Trimming took 5 bases from V and 1 from J, leaving 12 bases between them. The DNA of the CDR3 is TGTGCCAGCAGTCGGGGTATATTCAGCAATCAGCCCCAGCATTTT. Its protein is CASSRGIFSNQPQHF.

This chain uses TRBV10-3 with TRBJ2-3; D unclear. Trimming stripped 2 bases from V and 5 bases from J, with 2 bases between. The CDR3 spans 11 residues. From germline, CDR1 is ENHRY and CDR2 SYGVKD. The CDR3 DNA follows: TGTGCCATCAGTGAGCAAGATACGCAGTATTTT. This gives the protein CAISEQDTQYF.

This clonotype was observed at least ten times. The genes are TRBV12-3 or TRBV12-4 and TRBJ1-6, with D hard to call. V dropped 3 bases and J dropped 10 bases, with 19 bases sitting between them. The length of the CDR3 is 16 residues. The CDR3: CASSFNRIGVDSPLHF. CDR3 DNA sequence: TGTGCCAGCAGTTTTAACCGGATTGGGGTAGACTCACCCCTCCACTTT.

This clonotype was counted a few times. The chain has TRBV29-1 and TRBJ1-1, with no clear D. Germline CDR1 and CDR2: SQVTM and ANQGSEA. The CDR3 has 12 amino acids. V lost 7 bases, J lost 1 base, and 10 bases lay in between. The CDR3 reads CSATRANTEAFF. The CDR3 bases are TGCAGCGCAACGCGTGCGAACACTGAAGCTTTCTTT.

The rearrangement joins TRBV6-2 or TRBV6-3 to TRBJ2-3, with a tentative D call TRBD1 (6 bases). With 3 bases removed from V and 2 bases from J, the gap between germline ends came to 9 bases. Germline V CDR1 and CDR2: MNHEY, SVGEGT. CDR3 length equals 14 residues. Here the CDR3 DNA reads TGTGCCAGCAGTTATACAGGGACCACAGATACGCAGTATTTT. Protein: CASSYTGTTDTQYF.

The sample holds a few counts of this clonotype. This sequence joins TRBV18 and TRBJ2-1; TRBD2 is a possible D gene (6 bases). Germline V lookup: CDR1 KGHSH, CDR2 LQKENI. V was pared by 3 bases and J by 6 bases, with 12 bases between. CDR3 size: 14 residues. CDR3 sequence (DNA): TGTGCCAGCTCACCGGGACTTGGTAGCAATGAGCAGTTCTTC. It translates to CASSPGLGSNEQFF.

This clonotype has only a few counts. This chain uses TRBV29-1 with TRBJ2-3; TRBD2 is a possible D gene (6 bases). Trimming took 7 bases from V and 2 from J, leaving 19 bases between them. Looked up from germline, CDR1 is SQVTM and CDR2 is ANQGSEA. CDR3 length equals 15 residues. This CDR3 reads CSAGGTADNTDTQYF. CDR3 DNA sequence: TGCAGCGCCGGGGGTACCGCCGATAACACAGATACGCAGTATTTT.

Ten or more counts support this clonotype. The chain uses TRBV2 and TRBJ1-2; a possible D gene is TRBD1 (5 bases). Germline-derived CDR1 and CDR2 are SNHLY and FYNNEI. The V and J ends lost 6 bases and 2 bases respectively, with 13 bases between them. CDR3 length: 14 amino acids. Written as DNA, the CDR3 is TGTGCCAGCAGCCCCGGGACGTCCAACTATGGCTACACCTTC. It specifies CASSPGTSNYGYTF.

Many counts were recorded for this clonotype. V is TRBV14 and J is TRBJ1-3, with D tentatively TRBD1 (5 bases). CDR1 and CDR2 from the germline V gene are SGHDN and FVKESK. The V and J ends lost 2 bases and 2 bases respectively, with 19 bases between them. This CDR3 is built from 18 residues. The CDR3 here is CASSQSRWGENAGNTIYF. DNA of the CDR3: TGTGCCAGCAGCCAATCCCGATGGGGGGAGAACGCTGGAAACACCATATATTTT.

This clonotype occurred a few times. V is TRBV20-1 and J is TRBJ2-5, with 7 bases fitting TRBD1. V lost 6 bases and J lost 3; bases outside the gene matches: 4. The CDR3 has 12 amino acids. CDR1 DFQATT and CDR2 SNEGSKA come from the germline V gene (reference sequence). CDR3 coding DNA: TGCAGTGCCACTACAGGGGAAGAGACCCAGTACTTC. Protein sequence: CSATTGEETQYF.

This clonotype showed up just a few times. The chain couples TRBV7-2 to TRBJ1-6; D possibly corresponds to TRBD1 (5 bases). The ends were cut back, 3 bases at V and 9 bases at J, with 9 bases in the middle. CDR1 and CDR2 (germline): SGHTA, FQGNSA. The CDR3 spans 13 residues. The CDR3 DNA sequence: TGTGCCAGCAGCTTCCAGGGCGGTTCACCCCTCCACTTT. Residues: CASSFQGGSPLHF. Together with reference TRBV7-2 and TRBJ1-6, the CDR3 gives the full variable domain: GAGVSQSPSNKVTEKGKDVELRCDPISGHTALYWYRQSLGQGLEFLIYFQGNSAPDKSGLPSDRFSAERTGGSVSTLTIQRTQQEDSAVYLCASSFQGGSPLHFGNGTRLTVT.

This clonotype was recorded many times. The V call is TRBV5-4, the J call TRBJ2-1, with D maybe TRBD2 (5 bases). The CDR3 has 16 residues. V was pared by 1 base and J by 2 bases, with 13 bases between. The germline V gene has CDR1 SGHNT and CDR2 YYREEE (reference sequence). The CDR3 protein is CASSLRRGLTYNEQFF. As DNA, the CDR3 is TGTGCCAGCAGCTTGAGGCGCGGGCTAACCTACAATGAGCAGTTCTTC.

This clonotype has ten or more counts. The V gene is TRBV7-9, the J gene TRBJ2-1, with 7 bases identical to TRBD1. The CDR3 has 19 residues. Germline trimming cut 1 base from V and 2 bases from J; bases unmatched to any gene: 14. The germline CDR1 and CDR2 sequences are SEHNR and FQNEAQ (reference sequence). The CDR3 protein is CASSLGPTLTGLAYNEQFF. The CDR3 DNA reads as TGTGCCAGCAGCTTAGGCCCCACCCTGACAGGGTTGGCCTACAATGAGCAGTTCTTC.

There are many counts of this clonotype. J is TRBJ2-7 and V is TRBV4-3; 8 nucleotides match TRBD1. Trimming took 4 bases from V and 7 from J; bases not matched to a gene: 12. This CDR3 region has 15 residues. CDR1 and CDR2 (germline): LGHNA, YSLEER. The CDR3 protein is CASSPSSRGLVEQYF. CDR3 nucleotide sequence: TGCGCCAGCAGCCCCTCGAGCAGGGGGCTGGTAGAGCAGTACTTC.

In this sample, this clonotype turned up many times. The chain couples TRBV5-1 to TRBJ1-6; tentatively, D is TRBD1 (5 bases). This CDR3 has 14 residues. Germline V gene data show CDR1 as SGHRS and CDR2 as YFSETQ. Between the trimmed V and J ends, which lost 4 bases and 7 bases, there was a span of 12 bases. The CDR3 here is CASSLGRENSPLHF. DNA for the CDR3: TGCGCCAGCAGCCTGGGACGGGAAAATTCACCCCTCCACTTT. Combining the CDR3 with reference TRBV5-1 and TRBJ1-6 gives the whole variable domain KAGVTQTPRYLIKTRGQQVTLSCSPISGHRSVSWYQQTPGQGLQFLFEYFSETQRNKGNFPGRFSGRQFSNSRSEMNVSTLELGDSALYLCASSLGRENSPLHFGNGTRLTVT.

In its sample, this clonotype was seen a few times. The V and J genes are TRBV18 and TRBJ2-5; possible D gene TRBD2, 5 bases. Trimming cost V 0 bases and J 5 bases, with 13 bases left between them. The length of the CDR3 is 15 residues. The germline V gene has CDR1 KGHSH and CDR2 LQKENI. CDR3 DNA sequence: TGTGCCAGCTCACCACCGGGCTCAGGCGGGGAGACCCAGTACTTC. It specifies CASSPPGSGGETQYF. Supplemented by reference TRBV18 and TRBJ2-5, the full variable domain reads NAGVMQNPRHLVRRRGQEARLRCSPMKGHSHVYWYRQLPEEGLKFMVYLQKENIIDESGMPKERFSAEFPKEGPSILRIQQVVRGDSAAYFCASSPPGSGGETQYFGPGTRLLVL.

The chain joins TRBV6-6 to TRBJ2-3; D tentatively fits TRBD1 or TRBD2 (5 bases each). V lost 5 bases and J 0 bases, leaving 15 bases between the germline ends. From germline, CDR1 is MNHNY and CDR2 SVGAGI (reference sequence). The CDR3 is 16 amino acids. The DNA for the CDR3 is TGTGCCAGCAGTCCCCACCCGGGACCTAGCACAGATACGCAGTATTTT. It is translated as CASSPHPGPSTDTQYF.

In DNA, the CDR3 is TGTGCCAGCAGTACGGCCTGGGGATCACCCCTCCACTTT. Amino acids: CASSTAWGSPLHF. The rearrangement joins TRBV6-2 or TRBV6-3 to TRBJ1-6; D not certain. The CDR3 is 13 amino acids. Trimming shortened V by 5 bases and J by 10 bases, and 12 bases separated the two germline ends. CDR1 is MNHEY, CDR2 SVGEGT, per germline.

The chain employs TRBV29-1 and TRBJ1-4; D possibly corresponds to TRBD1 (5 bases). Trimming shortened V by 5 bases and J by 8 bases, and 15 bases separated the two germline ends. The CDR3 has 13 amino acids. CDR1 is SQVTM and CDR2 is ANQGSEA in the germline V gene. The CDR3 region is CSVSHQGREKLFF. CDR3 DNA sequence: TGCAGCGTTTCGCACCAGGGTCGAGAAAAACTGTTTTTT.

The J gene is TRBJ2-3, the V gene TRBV21-1; TRBD2 is the table's D call, not checked against the DNA. TRBV21-1 is annotated as a pseudogene. This CDR3 is 16 amino acids long. CDR3 in DNA: TGTGCCAGCAGCAAACCTAGCGGGGGGGCCAAAGATACGCAGTATTTT. Its protein is CASSKPSGGAKDTQYF.

This clonotype was found many times. This chain uses TRBV4-1 with TRBJ2-2; 10 bases agree with TRBD1. Germline trimming cut 4 bases from V and 7 bases from J; bases unmatched to any gene: 9. CDR1 MGHRA and CDR2 YSYEKL come from the germline V gene. The CDR3 runs 16 residues. The CDR3 sequence: CASSPSGTGDFGELFF. CDR3 nucleotide sequence: TGCGCCAGCAGCCCTTCCGGGACAGGGGACTTCGGGGAGCTGTTTTTT.

This clonotype has at least ten counts. J is TRBJ2-3 and V is TRBV7-2; 7 nucleotides match TRBD2. Germline-derived CDR1 and CDR2 are SGHTA and FQGNSA. This CDR3 spans 15 amino acids. J gave up 2 bases and V 8 bases, and 10 bases lay outside the gene matches. The CDR3 region has the DNA TGTGCCAGCGCTAAGGGCGGGGGTAACACAGATACGCAGTATTTT. This translates into CASAKGGGNTDTQYF.

The rearrangement links TRBV2 to TRBJ1-1, with 10 bases lining up with TRBD1. The CDR3 covers 17 residues. Germline V lookup: CDR1 SNHLY, CDR2 FYNNEI. V gave up 5 bases and J gave up 4 bases; unmatched junction bases: 13. CDR3 region: CASSWGQGFKGSTEAFF. In DNA form, the CDR3 reads TGTGCCAGCAGTTGGGGACAGGGGTTTAAAGGCTCCACTGAAGCTTTCTTT.

To note about this clonotype: With a much larger clone just one base away, this may be a read error. The rearrangement uses TRBV12-3 or TRBV12-4 and TRBJ2-5, with D hard to call. The CDR3 spans 13 residues. The CDR3 protein is CASSLSVQESQYF. DNA for the CDR3: TGTGCCAGCAGTTTATCCGTGCAAGAGTCCCAGTACTTC.

This clonotype was seen at least ten times. The V and J genes are TRBV6-5 and TRBJ1-1; the D gene is possibly TRBD1 (6 bases). This CDR3 is built from 15 residues. Germline-derived CDR1 and CDR2 are MNHEY and SVGAGI. V lost 2 bases to trimming and J lost 0 bases, with 10 bases between them. The CDR3 here is CASSYNRQVNTEAFF. CDR3 nucleotide sequence: TGTGCCAGCAGTTACAACCGACAGGTGAACACTGAAGCTTTCTTT.

This clonotype was recorded many times. CDR3 DNA: TGTGCCAGCTTGGCAGGGGGGGGGCACAATGAGCAGTTCTTC. As protein: CASLAGGGHNEQFF. J is TRBJ2-1 and V is TRBV6-5; D might be TRBD1 or TRBD2, each matching 7 bases. The CDR3 is 14 residues long. The germline V and J ends were trimmed by 8 bases and 5 bases, with 16 bases remaining between them. In germline, CDR1 is MNHEY, CDR2 SVGAGI.

This clonotype showed up just a few times. This chain uses TRBV7-2 with TRBJ2-7; 7 positions match TRBD1. Germline V gene data show CDR1 as SGHTA and CDR2 as FQGNSA. The ends lost 7 bases at V and 0 bases at J; junction bases unmatched: 9. CDR3 size: 15 residues. CDR3 DNA sequence: TGTGCCAGCAAAGCCGGGACAGTAAGCTCCTACGAGCAGTACTTC. Protein: CASKAGTVSSYEQYF. The full variable domain, rest sourced from reference TRBV7-2 and TRBJ2-7, is GAGVSQSPSNKVTEKGKDVELRCDPISGHTALYWYRQSLGQGLEFLIYFQGNSAPDKSGLPSDRFSAERTGGSVSTLTIQRTQQEDSAVYLCASKAGTVSSYEQYFGPGTRLTVT.

This clonotype has a handful of counts. This chain uses TRBV5-5 with TRBJ1-6; D possibly corresponds to TRBD1 (5 bases). Trimming left V 1 base short and J 8 bases short, with 10 bases between. Germline CDR1 and CDR2: SGHKS and YYEKEE (reference sequence). This CDR3 comprises 14 residues. CDR3 sequence reads: CASSLFRVDSPLHF. The CDR3 region has the DNA TGTGCCAGCAGCTTGTTCAGGGTGGATTCACCCCTCCACTTT. Full variable domain (missing parts from reference TRBV5-5 and TRBJ1-6): DAGVTQSPTHLIKTRGQQVTLRCSPISGHKSVSWYQQVLGQGPQFIFQYYEKEERGRGNFPDRFSARQFPNYSSELNVNALLLGDSALYLCASSLFRVDSPLHFGNGTRLTVT.

In this sample, this clonotype turned up many times. The chain links TRBV7-8 to TRBJ1-5; D is undetermined. Germline V gene sequence: CDR1 SGHVS, CDR2 FQNEAQ. V lost 5 bases, J lost 0 bases, and 8 bases lay in between. The CDR3 contains 14 residues. The CDR3 protein is CASSPVDSNQPQHF. CDR3 in DNA: TGTGCCAGCAGCCCCGTCGATAGCAATCAGCCCCAGCATTTT.

The chain couples TRBV5-1 to TRBJ1-1; 7 nucleotides agree with TRBD1. This CDR3 region has 15 residues. V shed 3 bases, J shed 1 base, and the junction held 6 bases outside the gene matches. The V gene's germline CDR1 is SGHRS and CDR2 YFSETQ. The CDR3 region is CASSWTGTANTEAFF. The CDR3 DNA reads as TGCGCCAGCAGCTGGACCGGGACAGCGAACACTGAAGCTTTCTTT.